The clone carrying this TCR beta chain was seen a few times. Its target is unknown. These data originate in a study of identical twins. Study-level findings and limits: Within twin pairs, the out-of-frame alpha sequences they shared showed excess low generation probability.

Each CDR3 protein gets one entry after TCRdb re-called the 5' RACE reads with MiXCR. The table has approximately 590,000 distinct CDR3 sequences, 9% to 10% seen once. These same records also appear under a second study, on yellow fever vaccine responses in identical twins.

Source material: PBMCs. This receptor was obtained from a woman younger than 30 in good health.

Here the CDR3 DNA reads TGCAGTGTGGGTTCTCAGCCCCAGCATTTT. Residues: CSVGSQPQHF. The J gene is TRBJ1-5, the V gene TRBV20-1; D is unresolved. Trimming took off 7 bases at V and 6 bases at J, with 7 bases between the two ends. Germline-derived CDR1 and CDR2 are DFQATT and SNEGSKA (reference sequence). CDR3 length equals 10 residues.